This entry is about one T cell receptor (beta chain). Germline loops: CDR1 MRHNA, CDR2 SNTAGT. The CDR3 length is 13 residues. Trimming took off 10 bases at V and 9 bases at J, with 19 bases between the two ends. TCRdb's copy holds only in-frame clones and misses some; the assay was immunoSEQ multiplex PCR. This sample has about 260,000 clones, with about 82% found just once. The entry originates in a study of blood T cell repertoires in COVID-19. Recovered participants had two consecutive negative NP/OP PCR tests, healthcare professional clearance, or symptom resolution. This sequence originates from a woman between 45 and 65 years old who had recovered from COVID-19. The rearrangement uses TRBV6-4 and TRBJ1-3, with unresolved D. Sequenced sample: PBMCs or T cells enriched from blood (not recorded which). The DNA of the CDR3 is TGTGCCAACACCCCGGGGAGGTATGGCACCATATATTTT. It codes for CANTPGRYGTIYF.